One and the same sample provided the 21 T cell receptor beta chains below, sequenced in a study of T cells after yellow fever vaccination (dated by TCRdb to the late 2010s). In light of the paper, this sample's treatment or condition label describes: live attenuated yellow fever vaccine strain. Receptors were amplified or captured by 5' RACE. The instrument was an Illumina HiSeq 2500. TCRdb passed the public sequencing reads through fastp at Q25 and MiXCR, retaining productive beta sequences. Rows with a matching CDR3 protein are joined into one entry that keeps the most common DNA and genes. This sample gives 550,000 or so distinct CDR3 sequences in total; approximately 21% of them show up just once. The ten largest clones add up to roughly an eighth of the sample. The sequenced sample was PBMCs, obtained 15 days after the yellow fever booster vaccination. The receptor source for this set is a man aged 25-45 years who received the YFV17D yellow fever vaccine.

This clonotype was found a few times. CDR3 bases: TGTGCCAGCAGATCTTCTGCGGGCGGTTACAATGAGCAGTTCTTC. It translates to CASRSSAGGYNEQFF. This chain uses TRBV6-1 with TRBJ2-1, with D perhaps matching TRBD2 (5 bases). Germline V lookup: CDR1 MNHNS, CDR2 SASEGT. Trimming took off 6 bases at V and 4 bases at J, with 16 bases between the two ends. The length of the CDR3 is 15 residues.

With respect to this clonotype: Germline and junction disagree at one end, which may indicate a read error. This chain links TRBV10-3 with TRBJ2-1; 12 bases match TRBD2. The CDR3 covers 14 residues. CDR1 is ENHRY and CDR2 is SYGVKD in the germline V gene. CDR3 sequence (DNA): TGTGCCATTGCGCTAGCGGGGGGGAACAATGTGCAGTTCTTC. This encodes CAIALAGGNNVQFF.

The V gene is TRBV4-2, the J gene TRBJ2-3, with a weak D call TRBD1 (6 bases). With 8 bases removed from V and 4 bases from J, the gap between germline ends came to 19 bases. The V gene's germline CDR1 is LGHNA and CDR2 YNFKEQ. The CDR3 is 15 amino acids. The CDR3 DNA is TGTGCCAGCCGAGAAACAGGGTTCGGGGCAGATACGCAGTATTTT. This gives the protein CASRETGFGADTQYF.

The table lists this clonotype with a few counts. CDR3 DNA sequence: TGTGCCATCAGTGAGCAGGGGGTTGGTGAAGCTTTCTTT. This codes for CAISEQGVGEAFF. The chain employs TRBV10-3 and TRBJ1-1; 7 positions match TRBD1. Per germline, CDR1 ENHRY and CDR2 SYGVKD. V trimming: 2 bases; J trimming: 7 bases; junction bases outside the gene matches: 4. This CDR3 is built from 13 residues.

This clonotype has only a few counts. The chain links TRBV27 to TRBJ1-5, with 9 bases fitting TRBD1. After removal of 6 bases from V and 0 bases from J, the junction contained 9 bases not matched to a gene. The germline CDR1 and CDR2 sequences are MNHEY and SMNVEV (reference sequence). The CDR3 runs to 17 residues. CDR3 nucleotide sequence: TGTGCCAGCAGGCGACAGGGGGAATCTTATAGCAATCAGCCCCAGCATTTT. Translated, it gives CASRRQGESYSNQPQHF.

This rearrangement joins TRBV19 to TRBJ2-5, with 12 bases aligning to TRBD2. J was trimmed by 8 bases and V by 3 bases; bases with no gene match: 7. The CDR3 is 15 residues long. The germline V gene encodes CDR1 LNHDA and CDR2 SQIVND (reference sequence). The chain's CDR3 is CASSIAASGRATQYF. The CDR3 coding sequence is TGTGCCAGTAGTATCGCCGCTAGCGGGAGGGCTACCCAGTACTTC.

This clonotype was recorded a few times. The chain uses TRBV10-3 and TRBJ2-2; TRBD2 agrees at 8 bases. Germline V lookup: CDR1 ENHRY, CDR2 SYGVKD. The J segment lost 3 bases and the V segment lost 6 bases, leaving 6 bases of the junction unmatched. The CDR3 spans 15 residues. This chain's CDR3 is CAIRQAGADTGELFF. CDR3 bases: TGTGCCATCAGGCAAGCGGGAGCGGACACCGGGGAGCTGTTTTTT.

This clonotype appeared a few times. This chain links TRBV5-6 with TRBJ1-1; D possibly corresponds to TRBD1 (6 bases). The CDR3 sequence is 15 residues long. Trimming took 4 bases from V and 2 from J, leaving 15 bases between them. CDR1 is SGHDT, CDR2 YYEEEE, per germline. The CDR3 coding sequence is TGTGCCAGCAGCGATCCGGGACACATTAACACTGAAGCTTTCTTT. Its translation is CASSDPGHINTEAFF.

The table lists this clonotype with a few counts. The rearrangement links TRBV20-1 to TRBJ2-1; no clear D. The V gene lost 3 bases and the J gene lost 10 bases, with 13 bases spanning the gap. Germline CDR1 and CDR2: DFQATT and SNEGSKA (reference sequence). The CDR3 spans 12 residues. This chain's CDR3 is CSASPLVGEQFF. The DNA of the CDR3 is TGCAGTGCTAGTCCCTTAGTAGGGGAGCAGTTCTTC.

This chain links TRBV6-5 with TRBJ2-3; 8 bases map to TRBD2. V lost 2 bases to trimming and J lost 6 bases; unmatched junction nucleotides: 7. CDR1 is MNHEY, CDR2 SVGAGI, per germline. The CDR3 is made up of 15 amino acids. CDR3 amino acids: CASSYSGSTRDTQYF. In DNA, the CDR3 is TGTGCCAGCAGTTACAGCGGGAGTACTAGGGATACGCAGTATTTT.

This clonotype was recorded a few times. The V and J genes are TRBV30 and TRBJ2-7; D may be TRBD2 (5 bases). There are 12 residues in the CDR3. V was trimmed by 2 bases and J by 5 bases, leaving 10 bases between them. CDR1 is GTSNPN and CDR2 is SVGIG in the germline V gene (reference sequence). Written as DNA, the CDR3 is TGTGCCTGGAGTCGTGGGAGCGACGAGCAGTACTTC. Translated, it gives CAWSRGSDEQYF.

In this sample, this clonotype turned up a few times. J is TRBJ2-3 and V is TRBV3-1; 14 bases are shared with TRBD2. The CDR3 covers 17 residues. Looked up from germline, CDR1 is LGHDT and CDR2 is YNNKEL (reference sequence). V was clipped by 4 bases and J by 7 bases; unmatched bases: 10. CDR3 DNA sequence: TGTGCCAGCAGCCGCCCGGGACTAGCGGGAGATCGAAATACGCAGTATTTT. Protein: CASSRPGLAGDRNTQYF.

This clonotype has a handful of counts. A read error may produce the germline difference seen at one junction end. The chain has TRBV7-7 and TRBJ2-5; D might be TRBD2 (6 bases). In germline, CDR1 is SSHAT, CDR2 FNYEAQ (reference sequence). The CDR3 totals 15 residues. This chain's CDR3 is CASSPPSGGLETQYF. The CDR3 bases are TGTGCTAGCAGCCCTCCCTCCGGGGGTTTGGAGACCCAGTACTTC.

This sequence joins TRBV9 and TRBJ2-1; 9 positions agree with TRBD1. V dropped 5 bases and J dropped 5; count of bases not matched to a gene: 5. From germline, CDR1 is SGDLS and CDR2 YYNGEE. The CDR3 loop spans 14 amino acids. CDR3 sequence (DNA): TGTGCCAGCAGTCGGACAGGGGTTAACAATGAGCAGTTCTTC. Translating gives CASSRTGVNNEQFF.

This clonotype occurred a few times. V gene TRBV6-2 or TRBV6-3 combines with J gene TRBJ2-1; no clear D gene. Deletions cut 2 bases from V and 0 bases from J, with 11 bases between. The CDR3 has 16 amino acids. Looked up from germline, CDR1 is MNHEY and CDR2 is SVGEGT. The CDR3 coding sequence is TGTGCCAGCAGTTACCTCCCGAGTCGCTCCTACAATGAGCAGTTCTTC. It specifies CASSYLPSRSYNEQFF.

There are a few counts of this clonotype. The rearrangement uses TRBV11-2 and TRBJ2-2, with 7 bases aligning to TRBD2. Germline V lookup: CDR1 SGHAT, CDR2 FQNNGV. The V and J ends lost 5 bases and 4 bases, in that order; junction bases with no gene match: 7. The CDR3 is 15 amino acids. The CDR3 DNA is TGTGCCAGCAGCCAGGGACTACGAAGCACCGGGGAGCTGTTTTTT. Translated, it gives CASSQGLRSTGELFF.

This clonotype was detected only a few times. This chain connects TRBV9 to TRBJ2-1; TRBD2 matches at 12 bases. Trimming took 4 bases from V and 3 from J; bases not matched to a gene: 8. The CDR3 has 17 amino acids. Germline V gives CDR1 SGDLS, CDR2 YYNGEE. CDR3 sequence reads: CASSPTMTSGSYNEQFF. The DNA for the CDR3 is TGTGCCAGCAGCCCAACCATGACTAGCGGGAGCTACAATGAGCAGTTCTTC.

The CDR3 sequence is CSARATKHNEQFF. CDR3 in DNA: TGCAGTGCTAGGGCTACCAAACACAATGAGCAGTTCTTC. The chain recombines TRBV20-1 with TRBJ2-1; unclear D gene. There are 13 residues in the CDR3. Trimming took off 3 bases at V and 5 bases at J, with 11 bases between the two ends. Germline lookup yields CDR1 DFQATT and CDR2 SNEGSKA (reference sequence).

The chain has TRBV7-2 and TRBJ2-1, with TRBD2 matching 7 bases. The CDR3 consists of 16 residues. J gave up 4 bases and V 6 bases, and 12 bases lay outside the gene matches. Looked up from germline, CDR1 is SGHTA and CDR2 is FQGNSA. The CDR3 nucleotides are TGTGCCAGCAGTCAGCGGCTAGCGGCTGCGTACAATGAGCAGTTCTTC. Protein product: CASSQRLAAAYNEQFF. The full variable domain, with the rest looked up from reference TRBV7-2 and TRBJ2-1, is GAGVSQSPSNKVTEKGKDVELRCDPISGHTALYWYRQSLGQGLEFLIYFQGNSAPDKSGLPSDRFSAERTGGSVSTLTIQRTQQEDSAVYLCASSQRLAAAYNEQFFGPGTRLTVL.

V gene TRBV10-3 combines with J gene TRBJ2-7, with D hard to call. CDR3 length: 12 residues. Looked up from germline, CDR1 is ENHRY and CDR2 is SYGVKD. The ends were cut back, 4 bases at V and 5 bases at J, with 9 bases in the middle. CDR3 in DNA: TGTGCCATCAGTGTTCGAGTTAACGAGCAGTACTTC. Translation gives CAISVRVNEQYF.

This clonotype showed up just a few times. The CDR3 DNA sequence: TGCGCCAGCAGCCAATCGTGGACAGGGCTTAGTGAGCAGTTCTTC. This codes for CASSQSWTGLSEQFF. V gene TRBV4-3 combines with J gene TRBJ2-1; 8 positions agree with TRBD1. Trimming at V came to 2 bases and at J to 9 bases, leaving 9 bases not matched to a gene. The CDR3 totals 15 residues. Germline V gene sequence: CDR1 LGHNA, CDR2 YSLEER.